This T cell receptor beta chain was retrieved from a study of cytomegalovirus exposure and HLA in healthy donors (TCRdb year 2017). The study in broad terms: An earlier analysis of 587 of the donors reported 276 Gb of sequence data and roughly 100 million unique TCR beta sequences from about 200 million T cells. An early release covering roughly 580 HLA-typed donors comprised approximately 300 gigabases of sequencing data and some 79 million unique TCR sequences. Of the 398 genotyped donors, 70% to 90% were placed in the genetic ancestry cluster associated with self-reported Caucasian donors. The study was designed to test whether signatures of past pathogen exposure could be identified by cataloging public T cell receptors. The T cell repertoires of 666 subjects were profiled by immunosequencing and related to cytomegalovirus serostatus. In addition to the first cohort of several hundred subjects, a separate validation cohort of over 90 different subjects was used. The study combined high-throughput TCR immunosequencing, statistical association of individual TCRs with disease status, and machine learning to predict cytomegalovirus infection status. In a later analysis, previously published TCR beta repertoires from several hundred donors were re-analyzed and high-resolution HLA genotyping was added so that TCR occurrence patterns could be studied. Rather than drawing on any new phenotypic data, the later analysis identified candidate immune exposures from TCR beta sequences and the way those sequences occurred across donors. An earlier analysis of around 580 of the donors used high-throughput TCR beta sequencing to judge whether each TCR beta V gene segment behaved as functional or pseudogenic. Donor age, sex, ethnicity and CMV serostatus were compiled together with the repertoire data. In a later genetic analysis, genome-wide SNP genotypes for about three fifths of the roughly 670 donors were used, and that subset was treated as a discovery cohort. Every repertoire in the discovery cohort had been generated on one and the same sequencing platform. Both class I and class II loci were covered by HLA typing, at four-digit resolution. The number of donors typed differed by locus, with roughly 629-640 for A, B, C, DRB1 and DQB1, approximately 500 for DQA1, approximately 570 for DPA1, and about 450 for DPB1. Four to six DR-DQ haplotypes were handled as single units for association and clustering, since linkage in the cohort was strong. Among some 400 genotyped donors of the cohort, an average of approximately 250,000 unique TCR beta nucleotide sequences were sequenced per donor, roughly 18% of them non-productive.

The cohort was made up of roughly 670 healthy bone marrow donors. At the time of sampling, all cohort members were nominally healthy, though unrecorded immune exposures were likely present. The donor tested CMV seronegative, placing the donor among the roughly 340 seronegative members of the cohort. A peripheral blood sample was provided by each donor, and peripheral blood mononuclear cells were used for TCR beta sequencing. The Qiagen DNeasy Blood Extraction Kit was used to extract genomic DNA from the blood cell samples. In the case of this clone: The clone's antigen remains unknown. No clone much larger than this one lies a single base away; base qualities are absent.

The paper as a whole reports these results and caveats: In both the original and validation cohorts, the classifier was reported to diagnose cytomegalovirus status with high specificity and sensitivity. Sequencing depth was assumed to be roughly uniform across donors in the presence/absence analyses, though that assumption may not hold. The sequencing pipeline was judged likely to have produced a cluster of highly shared sequence variants as a technical artifact. In a later analysis, several top co-occurrence clusters were reported to appear linked to parvovirus B19, influenza, CMV and Epstein-Barr virus. Only TCR beta chains were sequenced in this cohort, and the absence of alpha or paired-chain data limited detectable features. Some IMGT-functional V segments, including TRBV6-2 and TRBV6-3, could not be distinguished by the 87-base-pair reads and were therefore excluded. Linkage disequilibrium might explain the correlated functional status among segregating V segments, but an unknown experimental factor could not be ruled out. Strong co-occurrence of HLA alleles, especially DR and DQ, made assigning TCR associations to individual alleles difficult. In a later analysis, some 18,000 TCR beta sequences were associated with specific HLA alleles at a false discovery rate of 0.05. V-gene and J-gene trimming of TCR beta chains was associated with a missense DCLRE1C variant in a later genetic analysis, and the association was replicated in an independent cohort. Because counts were too low, about 15 rarely observed V segments, including chromosome 9 orphons, were left out of the earlier analysis of about 500 of the donors. For the cohort, immune exposure information was limited to CMV serostatus. A further reported finding was that TCR beta sequences accurately predicted the HLA-A and HLA-B alleles for most subjects in the first cohort. According to a later analysis, most CMV-associated TCR beta chains appeared to be HLA-restricted, and the HLA associations seemed to be driven largely by CMV exposure. Three of the identified cytomegalovirus-associated TCR beta chains were confirmed in vitro to be specific for cytomegalovirus antigens. In a later analysis, TCR association rates were found to vary across HLA loci, with the most associated TCRs seen for DRB1 alleles and the fewest for HLA-C alleles. Because some donors lacked HLA typing at each locus, the association tests relied only on the typed subset. Across donors, most TCR sequences were observed very rarely, whereas some public TCRs were present in many individuals. A later analysis found that HLA-associated TCR beta chains were more clonally expanded and had lower generation probabilities than equally common non-associated chains. According to a later genetic analysis, donors in an Asian-associated ancestry cluster had fewer N-insertions in productive TCRs than the approximately 700-donor mean. The study listed 164 TCR beta chains as associated with cytomegalovirus. It was suggested by the authors that the approach could potentially be generalized to other disease states and immunological phenotypes. An earlier analysis of some 560 of the donors showed that most TCR beta V segments appeared in productive rearrangements either about 90% or about 30% of the time, which broadly matched IMGT annotations.

Library preparation employed the immunoSEQ multiplex PCR assay. The multiplex PCR relied on a mix of 60 forward primers for TCR Vbeta segments and 13 reverse primers for TCR Jbeta segments. The CDR3 region of rearranged TCR beta genes was amplified from genomic DNA by a multiplex PCR assay. The Illumina HiSeq System was used to sequence the amplified TCR beta libraries as 87-base-pair reads. Processing in the source paper ran as follows. Across the 600 to 700 repertoires, a later analysis counted roughly 77 million unique TCR beta chains, 9.5 million to 13 million of which were shared by at least two donors. A nearest-neighbor algorithm error-corrected the raw reads and collapsed the reads into unique sequences, merging closely related sequences to remove PCR and sequencing errors. V, D and J gene segments were assigned by aligning CDR3 sequences to IMGT reference sequences. Each retained sequence needed at least a six-nucleotide match to both a V gene segment and a J gene segment. Rearrangements were classified as productive when the CDR3 lacked stop codons and remained in frame with V and J, and all other rearrangements were classified as non-productive. CDR3 was defined according to IMGT convention as the region running from the second conserved V-encoded cysteine to the conserved J-encoded phenylalanine. Sequences without an unambiguous match to a single V gene segment were excluded from the earlier analysis of about 640 of the donors. An earlier analysis of approximately 590 of the donors called V segments functional above 56.7% productive rearrangements and segregating when the between-donor standard deviation exceeded 5%. A statistical classification framework was built for diagnosing cytomegalovirus status from the catalog of TCR beta chain sequences. V and J gene assignment, in a later analysis, came from comparing TCR nucleotide sequences with IMGT/GENE-DB human TR gene sequences. A later analysis assigned CDR3 sequences and most-parsimonious VDJ recombination scenarios with the TCRdist pipeline. In a later analysis, each TCR beta chain was defined by its CDR3 amino acid sequence together with its V-gene family, and reads without a unique V-gene family were excluded. To address suspected cross-contamination and a sequencing artifact, a later analysis removed some 620 highly shared, low-generation-probability nucleotide sequences. In a later analysis, a clonal expansion index for each public chain was calculated from normalized within-repertoire ranks of inferred template counts. In a later analysis, generation probabilities were computed using a VDJ recombination model fitted to out-of-frame rearrangements, and the results were checked against IGoR. In a later analysis, TCR-TCR, TCR-HLA and TCR-CMV co-occurrence was scored with hypergeometric tests, and a repertoire-size bias correction was applied to TCR pairs. In a later analysis, false discovery rates were estimated by permuting HLA or CMV assignments 20 times. In a later analysis, co-occurring TCRs were grouped using DBSCAN, and TCRdist sequence similarity was added for clustering within HLA-allele-positive subsets. For co-occurrence clustering, repertoires with fewer than 30,000 or more than 120,000 public chains were excluded, along with roughly 5 repertoires with anomalous nucleotide sharing. TCRdb took this table from immuneACCESS and kept in-frame rearrangements with V and J called. Such tables lack part of the clones; where checked against another copy, unresolved V genes explain under half of the gap, and the rest is unexplained. That table gives V, J and clone size, and the DNA gave D and trimming. Counted in this sample were more than 150,000 clones; about 88% of them appeared once. In total, the top ten clones hold around 0.21% of the sample.

Including the terminal cysteine and phenylalanine, the CDR3 comprises 15 residues. The only DNA kept is the CDR3, 45 bases in frame from the first base. As encoded in the germline V gene, CDR1 is SGHRS while CDR2 is YFSETQ. Trimming takes 3 bases off V and 3 bases off J; junction bases not matched to a gene: 8. The sample consisted of PBMCs. This TCR was sampled from a girl less than two years old in good health and CMV-seronegative. The rearranged chain carries TRBV5-1 and TRBJ2-7, with 8 bases matching TRBD2. The CDR3 protein: CASSSVVRGVYEQYF. The sequence in DNA is TGCGCCAGCAGCTCCGTGGTGCGGGGGGTCTACGAGCAGTACTTC.